This T cell receptor beta chain was found in a study of T cell responses to AZD1222 COVID-19 vaccine. Findings of the study overall: The reported proportion of spike-specific TCRs targeting unmutated variant regions was nearly half. Increased Spike-specific TCR breadth and depth were observed after two AZD1222 doses.

About this clone: Antigen specificity is unknown.

Clones were sequenced by immunoSEQ multiplex PCR, and TCRdb holds only the in-frame ones, with some missing. The table includes some 92,000 clones, about 90% detected once. Germline CDR1 reads PRHDT; CDR2 reads FYEKMQ (reference sequence). V lost 0 bases, J lost 0 bases, and 12 bases lay in between. The CDR3 spans 17 residues. The V and J genes are TRBV13 and TRBJ1-3; D remains ambiguous. The receptor was isolated from an adult in good health. The material was peripheral blood, obtained on day 0 of AZD1222 vaccination. CDR3 bases: TGTGCCAGCAGCTTAGGCTCTAAGGTGATCTCTGGAAACACCATATATTTT. Its translation is CASSLGSKVISGNTIYF.